These T cell receptor beta chains were read from a single sample in a study of post-analysis software for immune sequencing data. TCRdb analysed the PCR reads with MiXCR anew, one entry per CDR3 protein. The sample yields hundreds of thousands of distinct CDR3 sequences, 25% to 30% seen once. The specimen sequenced was blood. The receptors shown here come from a girl between 10 and 17 years old with multiple sclerosis. Each CDR3 is given with its conserved first and last residue. The D gene is left open where the match is weak. Expanded clones are given a class, and other clones once, few, many or no size at all.

J gene	clone size	D gene	V gene	CDR3 DNA	CDR3 protein
TRBJ1-4	NA	NA	TRBV27	TGTGCCAGCAGTTCGCAGCAGGGGTGGGGTAATGAAAAACTGTTTTTT	CASSSQQGWGNEKLFF
TRBJ2-7	NA	TRBD1	TRBV3-1	TGTGCCGGCAGCACTACGACAGGGGATAACCACGAGCAGTACTTC	CAGSTTTGDNHEQYF
TRBJ2-5	NA	NA	TRBV12-3/TRBV12-4	TGTGCCAGCCGGGACTCCGCACTCCAAGAGACCCAGTACTTC	CASRDSALQETQYF
TRBJ1-2	few	TRBD1	TRBV12-3/TRBV12-4	TGTGCCAGCAGTTCCCCGGGACAGGACGACTATGGCTACACCTTC	CASSSPGQDDYGYTF
TRBJ1-2	NA	NA	TRBV10-3	TGTGCCATCCCCTTGACAGGACCGCAGCTTGGCTACACCTTC	CAIPLTGPQLGYTF
TRBJ2-1	few	TRBD1	TRBV6-6	TGTGCCAGCAGTTCCCGGGACAGGGGAAACAATGAGCAGTTCTTC	CASSSRDRGNNEQFF
TRBJ2-3	NA	NA	TRBV9	TGTGCCAGCAGCGTAGTTGGAGCGAGCACAGATACGCAGTATTTT	CASSVVGASTDTQYF
TRBJ2-3	NA	NA	TRBV7-2	TGTGCCAGCAGCTTATTCTGGCAGATCGGGACAGATACGCAGTATTTT	CASSLFWQIGTDTQYF
TRBJ2-3	few	NA	TRBV29-1	TGCAGCGTGGAAGGGACTTGGAGCACAGATACGCAGTATTTT	CSVEGTWSTDTQYF
TRBJ2-6	once	NA	TRBV7-2	TGTGCCAGCACCCTTATCGCCTCTGGGACCAACGTCCTGACTTTC	CASTLIASGTNVLTF
TRBJ2-1	few	TRBD2	TRBV7-8	TGTGCCAGCAGCTTAGGGGGACTAGCGGGCGATGAGCAGTTCTTC	CASSLGGLAGDEQFF
TRBJ2-1	NA	TRBD1	TRBV4-2	TGTGCCAGCAGCCAAGATGGGAAAGGACAGGGGGCTAATGAGCAGTTCTTC	CASSQDGKGQGANEQFF
TRBJ1-2	NA	TRBD1	TRBV9	TGTGCCAGCAGCCCCCTTGACAGGGGTGGTGGCTACACCTTC	CASSPLDRGGGYTF
TRBJ2-5	few	NA	TRBV28	TGTGCCAGCAGTTACGCCGGGACATTTCAAGAGACCCAGTACTTC	CASSYAGTFQETQYF
TRBJ2-1	few	TRBD2	TRBV4-3	TGCGCCAGCAGCCAAGATATTCGGAGCGGGAGCCGTCGGTTGAATGAGCAGTTCTTC	CASSQDIRSGSRRLNEQFF
TRBJ2-3	NA	NA	TRBV28	TGTGCCAGCAGCTTAGCCAGGAGCACAGATACGCAGTATTTT	CASSLARSTDTQYF
TRBJ2-7	few	TRBD1	TRBV28	TGTGCCAGCAGTTGGACAGGACAGGGGGTTCTTAGGGACGAGCAGTACTTC	CASSWTGQGVLRDEQYF
TRBJ2-3	few	TRBD1	TRBV6-6	TGTGCCAGCAGTTACTCCACAGGGGGCCCAGATACGCAGTATTTT	CASSYSTGGPDTQYF
TRBJ1-6	NA	NA	TRBV3-1	TGTGCCAGCAGCCAAGATCGGTATTCACCCCTCCACTTT	CASSQDRYSPLHF
TRBJ2-3	NA	NA	TRBV7-9	TGTGCCAGCGAACGGGACAACACAGATACGCAGTATTTT	CASERDNTDTQYF
TRBJ2-5	NA	TRBD2	TRBV29-1	TGCAGCGTATCACTAGCGGGAGCGGAGACCCAGTACTTC	CSVSLAGAETQYF
TRBJ1-1	few	NA	TRBV27	TGTGCCAGCAGTTCAAGTAGATGGGGGGACACTGAAGCTTTCTTT	CASSSSRWGDTEAFF
TRBJ2-5	few	NA	TRBV5-1	TGCGCCAGCAGCCCAGCGAGGGTCTTACAAGAGACCCAGTACTTC	CASSPARVLQETQYF
TRBJ2-5	few	NA	TRBV20-1	TGCAGTGCTAGAGTTGAGTACCCCAACCCTGGGGAGACCCAGTACTTC	CSARVEYPNPGETQYF
TRBJ1-5	few	TRBD1	TRBV12-3/TRBV12-4	TGTGCCAGCAGTTTTACGGCACAGGGGGCACTCGGGCCCCAGCATTTT	CASSFTAQGALGPQHF
TRBJ2-5	few	TRBD1	TRBV28	TGTGCCAGCAGTTTTCAGGACAGGGCGCTAGGGCAGTACTTC	CASSFQDRALGQYF
TRBJ2-5	NA	TRBD2	TRBV20-1	TGCAGTGCACCTAAAGCGGGAGGAAAAGAGACCCAGTACTTC	CSAPKAGGKETQYF
TRBJ2-1	few	TRBD2	TRBV10-3	TGTGCCATCAGTCAGACTAGCGGGGACTACAATGAGCAGTTCTTC	CAISQTSGDYNEQFF
TRBJ1-6	NA	NA	TRBV2	TGTGCCAGCAGTGAAGGGGCTCGACTCCACTTT	CASSEGARLHF
TRBJ2-3	many	NA	TRBV7-9	TGTGCCAGCAGCCCCCTGGGAGATACGCAGTATTTT	CASSPLGDTQYF
TRBJ2-5	NA	NA	TRBV20-1	TGCAGTGCTACGATCCCGACCCCGATACGGGCCCAAGAGACCCAGTACTTC	CSATIPTPIRAQETQYF
TRBJ1-1	once	NA	TRBV7-9	TGTGCCAGCAGCTTAGGAGGAGGGATAGTTGAAGCTTTCTTT	CASSLGGGIVEAFF
TRBJ1-2	few	TRBD1	TRBV20-1	TGCAGTGCTGACCGGGACAGGACATCCTATGGCTACACCTTC	CSADRDRTSYGYTF
TRBJ1-5	few	TRBD1	TRBV6-1	TGTGCCAGCATAATCGACAGGGGGCTCAATCAGCCCCAGCATTTT	CASIIDRGLNQPQHF
TRBJ1-1	few	TRBD1	TRBV11-1	TGTGCCAGCAGCTTCCGGACAGGGAAGAACACTGAAGCTTTCTTT	CASSFRTGKNTEAFF
TRBJ2-7	many	NA	TRBV7-9	TGTGCCAGCAGACCAGGACAGACCTACGAGCAGTACTTC	CASRPGQTYEQYF
TRBJ2-7	many	TRBD1	TRBV15	TGTGCCACCAGCAATAACCGGGACAGGGGTTCCTACGAGCAGTACTTC	CATSNNRDRGSYEQYF
TRBJ1-4	few	NA	TRBV25-1	TGTGCCAGCAGGGGGCCAACAGCGGGAGGTGAAAAACTGTTTTTT	CASRGPTAGGEKLFF
TRBJ2-7	NA	TRBD2	TRBV6-5	TGTGCCAGCAGTTACTCGCAGCGGGAGGTCTCCTACGAGCAGTACTTC	CASSYSQREVSYEQYF
TRBJ2-1	NA	NA	TRBV5-6	TGTGCCAGCAGCAAGGGACTCGCCAACAATGAGCAGTTCTTC	CASSKGLANNEQFF
TRBJ2-7	NA	TRBD1	TRBV5-6	TGTGCCAGCAGCCGGGACAGGAGGAACGAGCAGTACTTC	CASSRDRRNEQYF
TRBJ2-5	few	NA	TRBV15	TGTGCCACCAGCAGAGATCGGGGGCTCGAGACCCAGTACTTC	CATSRDRGLETQYF
TRBJ2-3	NA	TRBD2	TRBV4-2	TGTGCCAGCAGCCGGAGGACTAGCGGCGAGGCAACAGATACGCAGTATTTT	CASSRRTSGEATDTQYF
TRBJ2-2	few	NA	TRBV7-2	TGTGCCAGCAGCTCGTATGGGGGACCCCAAAGGACCGGGGAGCTGTTTTTT	CASSSYGGPQRTGELFF
TRBJ2-3	NA	NA	TRBV6-1	TGTGCCAGCAGTCCTAGCGTCGGCACAGATACGCAGTATTTT	CASSPSVGTDTQYF
TRBJ2-3	NA	TRBD1	TRBV4-1	TGCGCCAGCAGCCAACCAACACAGGGGGCAACGCAGTATTTT	CASSQPTQGATQYF